Here is one T cell receptor beta chain with its context. Judged by its sample share, this clonotype qualifies as medium-sized (0.01 to 0.1%). It lacks a known antigen. Qualities for individual bases were not recorded, and no much larger clone is one base off. The CDR3 runs 19 residues from the cysteine to the phenylalanine. Only CDR3 DNA is held: 57 bases, read in frame from base 1. Ends trimmed: V by 2 bases, J by 0 bases; bases unmatched to a gene: 8. CDR1 and CDR2 (MNHEY, SVGAGI) derive from the germline V gene. These data are taken from a study of immune heterogeneity within non-small cell lung tumors (dated by TCRdb to 2016 to 2019). The study in broad terms: By histology, the tumors were 4 squamous cell carcinomas, nine to eleven non-squamous carcinomas and 1 tumor not otherwise specified. The study combined whole-exome sequencing, RNA-seq and TCR beta repertoire sequencing of multiple spatially distinct regions from each NSCLC tumor to examine intratumoral immune heterogeneity. TCR repertoire analysis included under 65 tumor loci from approximately 16 patients, whereas transcriptome data included only 45 or so loci from about a dozen patients. Binding of neoantigens to the HLA alleles of each patient was predicted with netMHCpan-3.0 for mutant peptides of 8 to 11 amino acids.

The TCR beta CDR3 region was amplified with a multiplex PCR system whose first round ran for approximately 11 cycles using 32 V-gene forward primers and 13 J-gene reverse primers. The first PCR round was done with a QIAGEN Multiplex PCR Kit, and the primer sequences were filed in Chinese patent CN105087789A. Illumina universal primers were attached in a second round of PCR run with the Phusion High-Fidelity PCR Kit. The TCR libraries underwent paired-end sequencing with a read length of 151 bp on the Illumina HiSeq X Ten platform. Turning to the authors' computational methods: Reads without multiplex PCR primers were removed using Cutadapt, read pairs were merged using PEAR, and CDR3 regions were called using MiXCR with default settings. Repertoire diversity was assessed by Shannon entropy, and clonality was calculated as one minus the Shannon entropy divided by the ln of the count of productive unique sequences. Dominant or high-frequency T-cell clones were defined as clonotypes at frequencies of at least 0.5%. TCRdb reprocessing: public reads trimmed at Q25 with fastp, clones called with MiXCR, in-frame beta chains kept. Identical CDR3 proteins give one entry, which carries the most common genes and DNA. TCRdb assigned the V and J calls; the authors' analysis was not used. This sample has tens of thousands of distinct CDR3 sequences in its table, and 25% to 30% of those were observed once. Together, the top ten hold over 3.5% of the sample.

General conclusions and limits of the study: A statistically significant but moderate positive correlation (R about 0.34) was observed between local T-cell repertoire clonality and local tumor mutational burden. High-frequency TCR beta clonotypes were found to be largely distinct between individual patients. Identical dominant CDR3B clonotypes recurred across loci within a patient, yet different tumor locations also harbored unique high-frequency clones.

For the TCR template, genomic DNA was extracted from bulk tumor tissue, and roughly 580 ng of gDNA was amplified for each sample. Multiple biopsies per primary tumor were taken during surgery, spaced as far apart as possible within the tumor mass. Patients in the study cohort, which was described as untreated, were newly diagnosed NSCLC cases going through curative surgery. The samples came from approximately 14 patients with newly diagnosed non-small cell lung cancer who were having surgery intended to be curative. A couple of independent pathologists reviewed the resected tumor masses. Only high-quality DNA and RNA samples were carried forward to sequencing.

The specimen sequenced was lung tumor tissue. This TCR came from a man between 35 and 55 years old with non-small cell lung cancer. The rearranged chain carries TRBV6-5 and TRBJ2-3, with 13 bases aligning to TRBD2. The CDR3 here reads CASSYPTSGRVTSTDTQYF. The DNA sequence is as follows: TGTGCCAGCAGTTACCCTACTAGCGGGAGGGTTACTAGCACAGATACGCAGTATTTT.